The 5 T cell receptor beta chains below come from one sample, sequenced in a study of cytomegalovirus exposure and HLA in healthy donors (dated by TCRdb to about 2017). The library came from the immunoSEQ multiplex PCR assay. TCRdb provides this immuneACCESS table in a form limited to in-frame rearrangements. Some clones are lacking; in checked studies, under half of them reflect an unresolved V gene, and why the rest are absent is not known. The sample profile shows 150,000 to 200,000 clones; roughly 80% of them were found once. Of the sample, approximately 10% falls within the top ten clones. Sequences were obtained from PBMCs. Receptor source: a man aged 30 to 39 in good health and CMV-seropositive.

The chain recombines TRBV28 with TRBJ2-7, with 8 bases aligning to TRBD2. Per germline, CDR1 MDHEN and CDR2 SYDVKM. The CDR3 has 14 amino acids. V lost 5 bases, J lost 9 bases, and 12 bases stayed unmatched. The CDR3 nucleotides are TGTGCCAGCAGTCTTGGACTAGCCGCGTCGGCGCAGTACTTC. Amino acid sequence: CASSLGLAASAQYF.

This chain links TRBV19 with TRBJ1-5; D is undetermined. CDR1 and CDR2 from the germline V gene are LNHDA and SQIVND (reference sequence). V was pared by 8 bases and J by 0 bases, with 14 bases between. This CDR3 spans 15 amino acids. The CDR3 reads CASSQRDYSNQPQHF. Written as DNA, the CDR3 is TGTGCCAGTTCCCAGAGGGATTATAGCAATCAGCCCCAGCATTTT.

The chain uses TRBV9 and TRBJ1-5; a possible D gene is TRBD1 (5 bases). This CDR3 is built from 15 residues. V was clipped by 0 bases and J by 5 bases, with 12 bases between them. Germline V gives CDR1 SGDLS, CDR2 YYNGEE. The CDR3 loop is CASSVGARGDQPQHF. CDR3 nucleotide sequence: TGTGCCAGCAGCGTAGGGGCGCGGGGCGATCAGCCCCAGCATTTT.

The V and J genes are TRBV7-9 and TRBJ2-3; TRBD1 agrees at 11 bases. Trimming removed 5 bases from V and 3 bases from J; junction bases left unmatched: 4. The CDR3 is 15 residues long. The V gene's germline CDR1 is SEHNR and CDR2 FQNEAQ (reference sequence). The CDR3 here is CASSLGQGGTDTQYF. The CDR3 DNA reads as TGTGCCAGCAGCCTGGGACAGGGGGGAACAGATACGCAGTATTTT.

This sequence joins TRBV29-1 and TRBJ1-5; the D gene is possibly TRBD1 (6 bases). Germline V gene lookup returns CDR1 SQVTM and CDR2 ANQGSEA. Trimming removed 3 bases at V and 3 bases at J, with 9 bases between. This CDR3 contains 13 residues. The CDR3 DNA sequence: TGCAGCGTTGATCAGGGGCACAATCAGCCCCAGCATTTT. Protein product: CSVDQGHNQPQHF.